The TCR beta chain under discussion was sequenced for a study of early T cells in non-severe SARS-CoV-2 infection. Across the study: Unpaired chains resulted from sequencing bulk RNA of unsorted whole blood.

This clonotype was seen a few times. The antigen remains unidentified. Each cDNA molecule carried a unique molecular identifier. TCRdb itself ran the 5' RACE reads through MiXCR, one entry per CDR3 protein. The repertoire holds about 80,000 distinct CDR3 sequences, with 12% as singletons. Points from the study as a whole: Anti-spike CD8 specificities were favored by VDJdb matching, whose results missed private and CD4 specificities.

The CDR3 extends over 13 amino acids. The germline CDR1 and CDR2 sequences are SNHLY and FYNNEI. With V trimmed by 6 bases and J by 9 bases, 7 bases remained unmatched. This TCR came from an adult who was a healthcare worker with PCR-confirmed SARS-CoV-2 infection or an uninfected control (not recorded which). The rearrangement joins TRBV2 to TRBJ1-5; 8 bases align to TRBD1. Sequenced material: whole blood. The CDR3 bases are TGTGCCAGCAGCGAGCAGGGGGCCCTGCCCCAGCATTTT. Translating gives CASSEQGALPQHF. Full variable domain (outside the CDR3, taken from reference TRBV2 and TRBJ1-5): EPEVTQTPSHQVTQMGQEVILRCVPISNHLYFYWYRQILGQKVEFLVSFYNNEISEKSEIFDDQFSVERPDGSNFTLKIRSTKLEDSAMYFCASSEQGALPQHFGDGTRLSIL.